A selection of T cell receptor beta chains follows, all from one sample in a study of PD-1 blockade in classical Hodgkin lymphoma. TCRdb's copy holds only in-frame clones and misses some; the assay was immunoSEQ multiplex PCR. The sample has about 30,000 clones, roughly nine tenths seen once. Specimen: peripheral blood mononuclear cells (PBMCs). The receptors here all came from a human donor with classical Hodgkin lymphoma. Both conserved end residues are part of each CDR3. A D gene is named only where the DNA matches it firmly.

j_gene | d_gene | v_gene | CDR3aa
TRBJ2-1 | TRBD2 | TRBV6-1 | CASNLGRAEQFF
TRBJ1-4 | - | TRBV19 | CASSMTGGNQEKLFF
TRBJ1-1 | - | TRBV6-5 | CASSYSRTGDTEAFF
TRBJ2-7 | - | TRBV11-2 | CASSPGGGRKGEQYF
TRBJ1-1 | - | TRBV10-3 | CAISEGYTEAFF
TRBJ1-2 | - | TRBV7-8 | CASSPDFIPLYGYTF
TRBJ2-7 | - | TRBV9 | CASSDLSSSYEQYF
TRBJ2-7 | - | TRBV7-6 | CASSSSGTKDTEQYF
TRBJ2-7 | - | TRBV29-1 | CSVGSRSPYEQYF
TRBJ2-3 | - | TRBV6-5 | CASSQGLSTDTQYF